This T cell receptor (beta chain) derives from a study of T-cell memory formation after mild COVID-19. Points from the study as a whole: The appearance of some responding clones in pre-infection memory suggested that cross-reactive memory joined. Researchers could not confirm that second-wave clones peaking on day 37 targeted SARS-CoV-2. Shrinking CD4+ clones resided mostly in CM and EM, and CD8+ ones in EMRA.

From germline, CDR1 is DFQATT and CDR2 SNEGSKA (reference sequence). This CDR3 has 15 residues. Trimming took off 2 bases at V and 6 bases at J, with 20 bases between the two ends. TCRdb passed the 5' RACE reads through MiXCR, listing each CDR3 protein once. This table holds under 550,000 distinct CDR3 sequences, 15% to 20% found once. This clonotype was found a few times. As yet, its antigen is unknown. The sample consisted of PBMCs or a T cell subset sorted from them (not recorded which). The chain joins TRBV20-1 to TRBJ2-7; TRBD2 is a possible D gene (5 bases). This TCR derives from an adult woman who had mild COVID-19 (a few samples of this study predate the infection). Cell type and time point are not known. The DNA for the CDR3 is TGCAGTGCTAGAAGTAGGGCTAGCAATGTTGGCGAGCAGTACTTC. Amino acid sequence: CSARSRASNVGEQYF.